A selection of T cell receptor beta chains follows, all from one sample in a study of CD8 T cells in ankylosing spondylitis. Using its own MiXCR run on the 5' RACE reads, TCRdb lists one record per CDR3 protein. The sample has just under 550,000 distinct CDR3 sequences, about 12% seen once. The sample taken for sequencing was blood, either unsorted or a sorted T cell fraction (not recorded which). These receptors were taken from a male donor with ankylosing spondylitis. Each CDR3 is given with its conserved first and last residue. A D gene is named only where the DNA matches it firmly. A row's size may be missing; if present it is once, few, many or a size class.

d_call: .
j_call: TRBJ2-3
clone_size: .
v_call: TRBV7-9
cdr3_nt: TGTGCCAGCAGCTTCCGGGACTCATTTTTGTCCACAGATACGCAGTATTTT
cdr3_aa: CASSFRDSFLSTDTQYF

d_call: .
j_call: TRBJ2-4
clone_size: .
v_call: TRBV7-9
cdr3_nt: TGTGCCAGCAGCTTAGTTTGGGGGCGAGAGGACAAAAACATTCAGTACTTC
cdr3_aa: CASSLVWGREDKNIQYF

d_call: TRBD2
j_call: TRBJ2-1
clone_size: few
v_call: TRBV11-2
cdr3_nt: TGTGCCAGCAGCTTAGGACTAGCGGGGAAGAGCTCCTACAATGAGCAGTTCTTC
cdr3_aa: CASSLGLAGKSSYNEQFF

d_call: TRBD2
j_call: TRBJ2-1
clone_size: .
v_call: TRBV14
cdr3_nt: TGTGCCAGCAGTCCTTTTGGGGGGGATGAGCAGTTCTTC
cdr3_aa: CASSPFGGDEQFF

d_call: .
j_call: TRBJ1-1
clone_size: few
v_call: TRBV4-1
cdr3_nt: TGCGCCAGCAGCCACCGGACAGCGAACACTGAAGCTTTCTTT
cdr3_aa: CASSHRTANTEAFF

d_call: .
j_call: TRBJ2-2
clone_size: .
v_call: TRBV12-3/TRBV12-4
cdr3_nt: TGTGCCAGCAGCAGTTCTAGCCTTCTTTCCGGGGAGCTGTTTTTT
cdr3_aa: CASSSSSLLSGELFF

d_call: .
j_call: TRBJ2-7
clone_size: .
v_call: TRBV9
cdr3_nt: TGTGCCAGCAGCAGGGGAGGACTACTCTCCTACGAGCAGTACTTC
cdr3_aa: CASSRGGLLSYEQYF

d_call: .
j_call: TRBJ1-5
clone_size: few
v_call: TRBV19
cdr3_nt: TGTGCCAGTAGTTCCGACCGGGCCTTCAATCAGCCCCAGCATTTT
cdr3_aa: CASSSDRAFNQPQHF

d_call: TRBD1
j_call: TRBJ2-2
clone_size: many
v_call: TRBV24-1
cdr3_nt: TGTGCCACCAGTGATTCCGGGACAGGGGTCACCGGGGAGCTGTTTTTT
cdr3_aa: CATSDSGTGVTGELFF

d_call: .
j_call: TRBJ2-1
clone_size: once
v_call: TRBV7-2
cdr3_nt: TGTGCCAGCAGCTTAGGGTACGGTAGGGAAGACAATGAGCAGTTCTTC
cdr3_aa: CASSLGYGREDNEQFF

d_call: TRBD1
j_call: TRBJ2-1
clone_size: .
v_call: TRBV7-2
cdr3_nt: TGTGCCAGCAGCACGGGACAGGGTAAGCGAAATGAGCAGTTCTTC
cdr3_aa: CASSTGQGKRNEQFF

d_call: TRBD2
j_call: TRBJ2-2
clone_size: few
v_call: TRBV10-3
cdr3_nt: TGTGCCATCAAGGTCCTAGCGGGAGACACCGGGGAGCTGTTTTTT
cdr3_aa: CAIKVLAGDTGELFF

d_call: .
j_call: TRBJ2-1
clone_size: .
v_call: TRBV6-6
cdr3_nt: TGTGCCAGCAGTACAGCCCTCAATGAGCAGTTCTTC
cdr3_aa: CASSTALNEQFF

d_call: TRBD1
j_call: TRBJ2-1
clone_size: .
v_call: TRBV6-1
cdr3_nt: TGTGCCAGCAGAACGGGGACAGGGGACAACTACAATGAGCAGTTCTTC
cdr3_aa: CASRTGTGDNYNEQFF

d_call: .
j_call: TRBJ2-7
clone_size: many
v_call: TRBV20-1
cdr3_nt: TGCAGTGCTAGAGATGAACAGCGGAAAATCTACGAGCAGTACTTC
cdr3_aa: CSARDEQRKIYEQYF

d_call: TRBD2
j_call: TRBJ2-7
clone_size: few
v_call: TRBV5-1
cdr3_nt: TGCGCCAGCAGCTCCCCCTTAGGACTAGCGAAGACCTACGAGCAGTACTTC
cdr3_aa: CASSSPLGLAKTYEQYF

d_call: TRBD1
j_call: TRBJ2-5
clone_size: .
v_call: TRBV28
cdr3_nt: TGTGCCAGCAGCTGGAAACAGGGGGTGATAGAGACCCAGTACTTC
cdr3_aa: CASSWKQGVIETQYF

d_call: .
j_call: TRBJ1-1
clone_size: few
v_call: TRBV6-5
cdr3_nt: TGTGCCAGCAGTTCGACCGCCACTAGCACTGAAGCTTTCTTT
cdr3_aa: CASSSTATSTEAFF

d_call: .
j_call: TRBJ2-2
clone_size: .
v_call: TRBV3-1
cdr3_nt: TGTGCCAGCAGCCAAGAGGAGTGGGTCGGGGAGCTGTTTTTT
cdr3_aa: CASSQEEWVGELFF

d_call: .
j_call: TRBJ1-4
clone_size: few
v_call: TRBV28
cdr3_nt: TGTGCCAGCACCGTGGGGTCCGACAGGATTGCCGAAAAACTGTTTTTT
cdr3_aa: CASTVGSDRIAEKLFF

d_call: TRBD2
j_call: TRBJ2-3
clone_size: few
v_call: TRBV7-9
cdr3_nt: TGTGCCAGCAGCCAAACACCAGCGGGAGTCCGGACAGATACGCAGTATTTT
cdr3_aa: CASSQTPAGVRTDTQYF

d_call: TRBD2
j_call: TRBJ2-2
clone_size: .
v_call: TRBV11-3
cdr3_nt: TGTGCCAGCAGCTTCGCCAGCGGGACGAACACCGGGGAGCTGTTTTTT
cdr3_aa: CASSFASGTNTGELFF

d_call: TRBD2
j_call: TRBJ2-3
clone_size: once
v_call: TRBV12-3/TRBV12-4
cdr3_nt: TGTGCCAGCAGTTGGGGACTAGGGTTCACAGATACGCAGTATTTT
cdr3_aa: CASSWGLGFTDTQYF

d_call: .
j_call: TRBJ2-2
clone_size: few
v_call: TRBV7-9
cdr3_nt: TGTGCCAGCAGCTTTAGTCTGTGGTCCGGGGAGCTGTTTTTT
cdr3_aa: CASSFSLWSGELFF

d_call: .
j_call: TRBJ1-2
clone_size: few
v_call: TRBV6-1
cdr3_nt: TGTGCCAGCGGAGGACCGCCGTGGTCTGGCTACACCTTC
cdr3_aa: CASGGPPWSGYTF

d_call: TRBD2
j_call: TRBJ2-6
clone_size: few
v_call: TRBV27
cdr3_nt: TGTGCCGCTGGAACCGGGGGGGGGTCTGGGGCCAACGTCCTGACTTTC
cdr3_aa: CAAGTGGGSGANVLTF